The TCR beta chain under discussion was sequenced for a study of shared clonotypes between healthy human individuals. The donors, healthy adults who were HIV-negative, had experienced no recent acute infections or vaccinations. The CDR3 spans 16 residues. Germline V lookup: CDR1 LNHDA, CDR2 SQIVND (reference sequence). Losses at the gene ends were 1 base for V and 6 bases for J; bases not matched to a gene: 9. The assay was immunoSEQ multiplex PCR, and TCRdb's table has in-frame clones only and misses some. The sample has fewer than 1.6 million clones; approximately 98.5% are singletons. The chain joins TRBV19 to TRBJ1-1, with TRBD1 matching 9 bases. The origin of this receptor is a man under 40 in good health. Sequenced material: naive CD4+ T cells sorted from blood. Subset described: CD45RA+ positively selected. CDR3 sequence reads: CASSIGGDRARSEAFF. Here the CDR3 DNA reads TGTGCCAGTAGTATAGGGGGGGACAGGGCTAGATCTGAAGCTTTCTTT. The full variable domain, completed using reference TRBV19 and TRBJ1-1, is DGGITQSPKYLFRKEGQNVTLSCEQNLNHDAMYWYRQDPGQGLRLIYYSQIVNDFQKGDIAEGYSVSREKKESFPLTVTSAQKNPTAFYLCASSIGGDRARSEAFFGQGTRLTVV.